This T cell receptor beta chain stems from a study of a mutant IDH1 vaccine in newly diagnosed glioma. In the study overall: Each patient was administered eight vaccinations, scheduled in weeks 1, 3, 5, 7, 11, 15, 19 and 23. The initiation of vaccination occurred 4-6 weeks after radiotherapy alone, or with temozolomide cycles. Pretreatment consisted of radiotherapy, temozolomide, or both, with most receiving both.

The CDR3 is 16 amino acids. Trimming pared 6 bases from V and 4 bases from J, leaving 20 bases between. CDR1 and CDR2 from the germline V gene are SGHRS and YFSETQ. The time point was: week 11, during vaccination. With topical imiquimod, each dose of the vaccine consisted of 300 ug of mutant IDH1 20-mer peptide. As concerns this clone: Its antigen is unknown.

The protocol was immunoSEQ multiplex PCR, while the TCRdb copy is restricted to in-frame clones and leaves out a portion. The sample lists around 66,000 clones, 75% to 85% occurring once. The chain joins TRBV5-1 to TRBJ2-1, with D possibly being TRBD1 (6 bases). The starting material was PBMCs, obtained from a glioma patient whose treatment included an IDH1 peptide vaccine. The TCR comes from a man in his forties or fifties with glioma. CDR3: CASTYLDRSVYNEQFF. The DNA of the CDR3 is TGCGCCAGCACCTACCTAGACAGGTCCGTATACAATGAGCAGTTCTTC.